This T cell receptor beta chain was sequenced during a study of graft-versus-host responses after intestinal transplantation. Study information: Anti-thymocyte globulin induction, then tacrolimus and steroids for about three years, went to all recipients.

Here immunoSEQ multiplex PCR was the method, and the copy in TCRdb shows in-frame clones only, minus some. Among about 97,000 clones listed, roughly 90% were seen once. The CDR3 has 14 amino acids. The germline gives CDR1 SNHLY, CDR2 FYNNEI. After removal of 11 bases from V and 3 bases from J, the junction contained 10 bases not matched to a gene. In regard to this clone: Its matching antigen is unknown.

The receptor's source is a human donor who was the organ donor for an intestinal transplant. This sample comprised unstimulated CD8+ T cells sorted from spleen or lymph node cells, obtained before transplant. The genes are TRBV2 and TRBJ2-3; 8 bases are shared with TRBD1. CDR3 nucleotide sequence: TGTGCCCTTTCGGGGCAGGGGGCGACAGATACGCAGTATTTT. Amino acid sequence: CALSGQGATDTQYF.